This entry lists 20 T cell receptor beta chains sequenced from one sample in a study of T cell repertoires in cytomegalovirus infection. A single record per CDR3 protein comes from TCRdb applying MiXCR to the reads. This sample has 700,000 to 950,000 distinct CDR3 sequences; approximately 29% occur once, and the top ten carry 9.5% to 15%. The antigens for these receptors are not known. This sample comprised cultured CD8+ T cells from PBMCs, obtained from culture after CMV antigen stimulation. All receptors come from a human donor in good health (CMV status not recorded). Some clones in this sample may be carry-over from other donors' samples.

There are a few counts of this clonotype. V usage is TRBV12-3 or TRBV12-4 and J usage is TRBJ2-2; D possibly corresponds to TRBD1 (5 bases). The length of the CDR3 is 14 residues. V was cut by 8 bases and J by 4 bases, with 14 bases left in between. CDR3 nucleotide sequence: TGTGCCAGCTGCCCCCAGGGAAGCACCGGGGAGCTGTTTTTT. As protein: CASCPQGSTGELFF.

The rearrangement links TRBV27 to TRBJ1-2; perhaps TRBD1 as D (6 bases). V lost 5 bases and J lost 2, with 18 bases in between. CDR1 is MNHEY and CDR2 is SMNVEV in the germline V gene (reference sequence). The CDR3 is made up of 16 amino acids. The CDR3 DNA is TGTGCCAGCAGTCCCTCGACGGGACACCGAAACTATGGCTACACCTTC. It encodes CASSPSTGHRNYGYTF.

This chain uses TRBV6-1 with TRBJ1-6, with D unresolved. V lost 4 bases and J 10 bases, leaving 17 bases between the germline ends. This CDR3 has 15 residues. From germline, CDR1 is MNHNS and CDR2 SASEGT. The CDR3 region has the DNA TGTGCCAGCAGTGCCCTAGGAGGTACGGACTCACCCCTCCACTTT. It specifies CASSALGGTDSPLHF.

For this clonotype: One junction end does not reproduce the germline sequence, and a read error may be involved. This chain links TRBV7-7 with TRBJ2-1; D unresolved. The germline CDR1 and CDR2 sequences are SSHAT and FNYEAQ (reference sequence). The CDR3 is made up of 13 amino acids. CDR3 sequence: CASSLAINNEQFF. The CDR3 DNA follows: TGTGCTAGCAGCTTAGCAATAAACAATGAGCAGTTCTTC.

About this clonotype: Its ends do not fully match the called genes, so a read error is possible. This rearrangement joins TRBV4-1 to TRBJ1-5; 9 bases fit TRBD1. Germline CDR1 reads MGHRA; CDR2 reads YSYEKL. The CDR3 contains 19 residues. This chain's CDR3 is CANSQVGTGRSYSNQPQHF. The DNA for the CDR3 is TGCGCCAACAGCCAAGTTGGGACAGGGCGTTCTTATAGCAATCAGCCCCAGCATTTT.

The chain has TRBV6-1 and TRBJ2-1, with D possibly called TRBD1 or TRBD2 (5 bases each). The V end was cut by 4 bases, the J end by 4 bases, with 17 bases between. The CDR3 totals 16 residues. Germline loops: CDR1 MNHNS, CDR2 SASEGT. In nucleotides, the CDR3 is TGTGCCAGCAGTGGCGGACCACCTGGGGGTTACAATGAGCAGTTCTTC. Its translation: CASSGGPPGGYNEQFF.

The CDR3 nucleotides are TGTGCCAGCAGTTCCCCCTTCGACTGGGTGGGTTCCAAAAACATTCAGTACTTC. It is translated as CASSSPFDWVGSKNIQYF. The V call is TRBV6-2 or TRBV6-3, the J call TRBJ2-4, with D hard to call. Trimming left V 4 bases short and J 2 bases short, with 21 bases between. CDR1 is MNHEY and CDR2 is SVGEGT in the germline V gene. The CDR3 is made up of 18 amino acids.

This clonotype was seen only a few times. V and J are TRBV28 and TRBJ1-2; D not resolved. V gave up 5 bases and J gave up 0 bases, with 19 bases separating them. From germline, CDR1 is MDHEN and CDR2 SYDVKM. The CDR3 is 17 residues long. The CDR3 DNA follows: TGTGCCAGCAGTCGCGTAACCGGAGCGAGAGCTAACTATGGCTACACCTTC. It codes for CASSRVTGARANYGYTF.

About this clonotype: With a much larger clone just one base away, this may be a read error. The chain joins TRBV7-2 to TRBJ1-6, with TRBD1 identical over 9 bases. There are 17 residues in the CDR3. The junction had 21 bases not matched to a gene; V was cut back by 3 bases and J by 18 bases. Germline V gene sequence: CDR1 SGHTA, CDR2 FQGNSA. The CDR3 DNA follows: TGTGCCAGCAGCTTTCGGAGTAGGGACAGGGCAAAGTATTCCCCCCACTTT. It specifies CASSFRSRDRAKYSPHF.

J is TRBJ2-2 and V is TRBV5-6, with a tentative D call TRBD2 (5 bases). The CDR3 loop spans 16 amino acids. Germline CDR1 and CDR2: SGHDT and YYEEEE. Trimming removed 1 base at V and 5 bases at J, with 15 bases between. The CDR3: CASSLWLASGTGELFF. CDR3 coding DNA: TGTGCCAGCAGCTTGTGGCTAGCCTCGGGAACCGGGGAGCTGTTTTTT. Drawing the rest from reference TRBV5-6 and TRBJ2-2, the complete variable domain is DAGVTQSPTHLIKTRGQQVTLRCSPKSGHDTVSWYQQALGQGPQFIFQYYEEEERQRGNFPDRFSGHQFPNYSSELNVNALLLGDSALYLCASSLWLASGTGELFFGEGSRLTVL.

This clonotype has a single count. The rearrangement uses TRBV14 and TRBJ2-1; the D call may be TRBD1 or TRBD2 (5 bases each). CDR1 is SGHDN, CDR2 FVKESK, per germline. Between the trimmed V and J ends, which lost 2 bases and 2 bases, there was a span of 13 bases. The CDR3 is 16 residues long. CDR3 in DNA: TGTGCCAGCAGCCAACTACCGGGACGGGCCTACAATGAGCAGTTCTTC. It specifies CASSQLPGRAYNEQFF.

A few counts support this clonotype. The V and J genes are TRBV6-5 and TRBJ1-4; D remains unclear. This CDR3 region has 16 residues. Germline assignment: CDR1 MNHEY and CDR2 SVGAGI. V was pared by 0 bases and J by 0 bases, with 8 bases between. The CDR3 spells CASSYSHIPTNEKLFF. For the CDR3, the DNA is TGTGCCAGCAGTTACTCTCACATCCCAACTAATGAAAAACTGTTTTTT.

The CDR3 bases are TGTGCCAGCAGCCAAGGCAGGGGCCAGTATAATTCACCCCTCCACTTT. Protein sequence: CASSQGRGQYNSPLHF. The gene calls are TRBV3-1 and TRBJ1-6; perhaps TRBD1 as D (6 bases). Germline loops: CDR1 LGHDT, CDR2 YNNKEL (reference sequence). The CDR3 consists of 16 residues. Trimming left V 1 base short and J 4 bases short, with 11 bases between.

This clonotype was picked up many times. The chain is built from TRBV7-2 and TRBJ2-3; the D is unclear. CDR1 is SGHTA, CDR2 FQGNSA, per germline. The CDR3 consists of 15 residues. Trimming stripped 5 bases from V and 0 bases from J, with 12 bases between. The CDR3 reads CASSPATASTDTQYF. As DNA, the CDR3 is TGTGCCAGCAGCCCGGCTACAGCCAGCACAGATACGCAGTATTTT.

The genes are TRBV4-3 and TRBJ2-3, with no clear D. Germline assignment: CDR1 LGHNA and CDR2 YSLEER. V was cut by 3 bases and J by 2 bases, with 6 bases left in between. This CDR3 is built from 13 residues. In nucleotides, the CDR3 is TGCGCCAGCAGCCATACGTTCACAGATACGCAGTATTTT. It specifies CASSHTFTDTQYF.

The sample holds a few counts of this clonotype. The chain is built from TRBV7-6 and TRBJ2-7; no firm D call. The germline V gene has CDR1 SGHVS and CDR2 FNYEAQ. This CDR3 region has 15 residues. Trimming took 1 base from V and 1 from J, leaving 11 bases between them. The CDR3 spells CASSLETAPSYEQYV. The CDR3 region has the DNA TGTGCCAGCAGCTTAGAAACAGCGCCTTCCTACGAGCAGTACGTC.

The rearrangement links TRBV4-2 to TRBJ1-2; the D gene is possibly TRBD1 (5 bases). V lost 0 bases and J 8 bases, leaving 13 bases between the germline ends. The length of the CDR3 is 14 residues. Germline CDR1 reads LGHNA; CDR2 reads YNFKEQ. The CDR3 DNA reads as TGTGCCAGCAGCCAAGAAGGACAAGAGGAAGGCTACACCTTC. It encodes CASSQEGQEEGYTF.

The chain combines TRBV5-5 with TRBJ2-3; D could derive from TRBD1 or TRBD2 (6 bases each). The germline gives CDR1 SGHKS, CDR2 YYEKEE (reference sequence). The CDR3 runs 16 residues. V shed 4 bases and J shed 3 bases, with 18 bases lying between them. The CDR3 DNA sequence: TGTGCCAGCAGCCGGGGGTGGGGGCGCGGGACAGATACGCAGTATTTT. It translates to CASSRGWGRGTDTQYF.

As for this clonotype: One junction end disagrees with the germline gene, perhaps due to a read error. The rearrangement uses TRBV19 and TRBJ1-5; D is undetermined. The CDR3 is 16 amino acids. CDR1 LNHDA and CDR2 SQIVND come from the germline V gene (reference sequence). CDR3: CTSTLEGLDSNQPQHF. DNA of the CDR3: TGTACCAGTACCCTAGAAGGGTTGGATAGCAATCAGCCCCAGCATTTT.

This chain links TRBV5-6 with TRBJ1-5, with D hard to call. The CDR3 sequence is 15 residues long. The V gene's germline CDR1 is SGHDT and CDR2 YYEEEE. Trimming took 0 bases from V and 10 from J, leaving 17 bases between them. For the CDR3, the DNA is TGTGCCAGCAGCTTGGCCGGGGAGACAACTACCCCCCAGCATTTT. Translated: CASSLAGETTTPQHF.